Detailed here is one T cell receptor (beta chain). Its cognate antigen is unknown. Researchers ran the assay at a deep level. Method: immunoSEQ multiplex PCR; TCRdb's copy keeps in-frame clones and lacks some. The sample carries about 2 million clones, approximately 94% recorded once. The source of the sample is a study of shared clonotypes between healthy human individuals. Study conclusions and caveats: Estimated richness values were generally larger in naive subsets than in memory subsets. Rarefaction demonstrated incomplete sorted-subset sequencing despite large depth.

Naive CD8 cells lacked CD45RO, underwent positive selection for CCR7 and left out terminally differentiated effector memory CD45RA+ cells. Within Nashville, Tennessee resided all donors, each a Caucasian adult. Deletions cut 1 base from V and 5 bases from J, with 11 bases between. This CDR3 contains 15 residues. Germline V gene data show CDR1 as MDHEN and CDR2 as SYDVKM. The chain couples TRBV28 to TRBJ1-4; D possibly corresponds to TRBD1 (5 bases). The sequenced sample consisted of naive CD8+ T cells sorted from blood. The receptor was isolated from a man between 18 and 35 years old in good health. The chain's CDR3 is CASSLLGGGNEKLFF. CDR3 in DNA: TGTGCCAGCAGTTTATTGGGTGGGGGGAATGAAAAACTGTTTTTT.